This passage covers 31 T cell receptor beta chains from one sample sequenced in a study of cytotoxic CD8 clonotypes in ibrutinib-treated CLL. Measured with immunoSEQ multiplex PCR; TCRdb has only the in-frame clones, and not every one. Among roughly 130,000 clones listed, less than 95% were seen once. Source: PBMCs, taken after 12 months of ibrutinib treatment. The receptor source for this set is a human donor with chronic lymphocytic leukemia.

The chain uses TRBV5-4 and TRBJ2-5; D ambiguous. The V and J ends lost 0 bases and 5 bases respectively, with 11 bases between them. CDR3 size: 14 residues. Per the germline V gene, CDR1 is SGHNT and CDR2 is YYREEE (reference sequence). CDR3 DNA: TGTGCCAGCAGCTTGGTAGGGTGGGATGAGACCCAGTACTTC. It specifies CASSLVGWDETQYF.

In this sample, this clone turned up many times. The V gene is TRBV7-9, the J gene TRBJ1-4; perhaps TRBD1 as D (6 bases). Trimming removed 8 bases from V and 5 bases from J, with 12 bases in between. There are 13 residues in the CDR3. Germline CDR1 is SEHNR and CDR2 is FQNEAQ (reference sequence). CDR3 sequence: CASEPGTNEKLFF. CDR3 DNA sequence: TGTGCCAGCGAGCCAGGGACAAATGAAAAACTGTTTTTT.

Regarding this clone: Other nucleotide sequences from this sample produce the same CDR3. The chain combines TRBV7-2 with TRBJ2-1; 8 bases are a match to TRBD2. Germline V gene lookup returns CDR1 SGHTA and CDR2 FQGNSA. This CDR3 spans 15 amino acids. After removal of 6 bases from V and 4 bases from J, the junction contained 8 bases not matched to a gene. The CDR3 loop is CASSPKRELYNEQFF. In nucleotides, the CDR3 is TGTGCCAGCAGTCCAAAGCGGGAGCTATACAATGAGCAGTTCTTC. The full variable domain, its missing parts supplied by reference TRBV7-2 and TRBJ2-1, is GAGVSQSPSNKVTEKGKDVELRCDPISGHTALYWYRQSLGQGLEFLIYFQGNSAPDKSGLPSDRFSAERTGGSVSTLTIQRTQQEDSAVYLCASSPKRELYNEQFFGPGTRLTVL.

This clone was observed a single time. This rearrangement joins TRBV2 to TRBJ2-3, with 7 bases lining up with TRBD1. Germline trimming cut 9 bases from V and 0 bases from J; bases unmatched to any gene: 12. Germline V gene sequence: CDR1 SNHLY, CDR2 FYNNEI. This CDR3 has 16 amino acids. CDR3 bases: TGTGCCAGGACAGGGCTCGCGGGTCCTAGCACAGATACGCAGTATTTT. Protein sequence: CARTGLAGPSTDTQYF.

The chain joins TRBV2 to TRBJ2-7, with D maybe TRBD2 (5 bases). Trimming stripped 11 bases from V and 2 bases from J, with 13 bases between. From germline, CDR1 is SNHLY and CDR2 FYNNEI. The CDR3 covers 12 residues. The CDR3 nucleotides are TGTGCCGGAGCGGTTTTCCCCTACGAGCAGTACTTC. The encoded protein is CAGAVFPYEQYF.

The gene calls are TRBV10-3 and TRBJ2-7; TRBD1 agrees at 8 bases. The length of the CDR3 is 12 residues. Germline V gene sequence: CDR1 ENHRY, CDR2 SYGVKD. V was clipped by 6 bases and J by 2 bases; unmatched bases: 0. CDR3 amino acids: CAIRDRAYEQYF. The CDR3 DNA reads TGTGCCATCAGGGACAGGGCCTACGAGCAGTACTTC.

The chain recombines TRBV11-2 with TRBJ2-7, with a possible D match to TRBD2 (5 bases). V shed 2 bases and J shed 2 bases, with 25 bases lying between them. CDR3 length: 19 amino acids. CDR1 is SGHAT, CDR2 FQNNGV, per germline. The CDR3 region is CASSLLRDSVPLTPYEQYF. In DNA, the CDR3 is TGTGCCAGCAGCTTATTAAGGGATAGCGTGCCCTTGACCCCCTACGAGCAGTACTTC.

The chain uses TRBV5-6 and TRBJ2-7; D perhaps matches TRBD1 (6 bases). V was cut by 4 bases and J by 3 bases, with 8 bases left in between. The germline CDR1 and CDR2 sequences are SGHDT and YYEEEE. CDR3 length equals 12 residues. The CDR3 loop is CASSPQGYEQYF. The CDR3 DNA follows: TGTGCCAGCAGCCCACAGGGCTACGAGCAGTACTTC.

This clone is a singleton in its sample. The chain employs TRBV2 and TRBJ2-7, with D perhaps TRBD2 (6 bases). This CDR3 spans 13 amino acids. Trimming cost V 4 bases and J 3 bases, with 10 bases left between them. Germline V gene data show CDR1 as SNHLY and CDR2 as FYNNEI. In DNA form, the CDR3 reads TGTGCCAGCAGTGTTGATAGCGGCTACGAGCAGTACTTC. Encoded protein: CASSVDSGYEQYF.

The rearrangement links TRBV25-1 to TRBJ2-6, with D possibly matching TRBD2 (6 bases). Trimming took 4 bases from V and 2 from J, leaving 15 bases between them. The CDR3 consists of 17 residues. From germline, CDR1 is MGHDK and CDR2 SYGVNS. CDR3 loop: CASSVGGVGAGANVLTF. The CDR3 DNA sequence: TGTGCCAGCAGTGTGGGGGGAGTGGGGGCTGGGGCCAACGTCCTGACTTTC.

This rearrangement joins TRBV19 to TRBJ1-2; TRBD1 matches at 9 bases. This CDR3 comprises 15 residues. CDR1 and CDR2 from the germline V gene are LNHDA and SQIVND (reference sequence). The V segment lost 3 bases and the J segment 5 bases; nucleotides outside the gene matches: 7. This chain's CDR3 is CASSMGGTGSYGYTF. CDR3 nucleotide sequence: TGTGCCAGTAGTATGGGTGGGACAGGGTCGTATGGCTACACCTTC.

The CDR3 is CATSSSGTYQETQYF. CDR3 coding DNA: TGTGCCACCAGCTCCTCCGGCACCTACCAAGAGACCCAGTACTTC. This chain connects TRBV15 to TRBJ2-5, with D unclear. The CDR3 has 15 amino acids. V was cut by 5 bases and J by 0 bases, with 13 bases left in between. Germline V gives CDR1 LNHNV, CDR2 YYDKDF (reference sequence). Filled out from reference TRBV15 and TRBJ2-5, the complete variable domain reads DAMVIQNPRYQVTQFGKPVTLSCSQTLNHNVMYWYQQKSSQAPKLLFHYYDKDFNNEADTPDNFQSRRPNTSFCFLDIRSPGLGDTAMYLCATSSSGTYQETQYFGPGTRLLVL.

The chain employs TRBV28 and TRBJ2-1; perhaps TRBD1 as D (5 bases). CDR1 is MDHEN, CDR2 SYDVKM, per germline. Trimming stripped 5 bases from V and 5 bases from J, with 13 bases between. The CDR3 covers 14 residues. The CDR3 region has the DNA TGTGCCAGCAGTCCAAGGGGCAGAAACAATGAGCAGTTCTTC. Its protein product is CASSPRGRNNEQFF.

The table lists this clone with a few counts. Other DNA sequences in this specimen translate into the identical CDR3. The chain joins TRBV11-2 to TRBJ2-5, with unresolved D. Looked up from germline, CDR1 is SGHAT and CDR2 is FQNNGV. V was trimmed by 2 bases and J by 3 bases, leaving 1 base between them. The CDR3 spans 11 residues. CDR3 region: CASSLKETQYF. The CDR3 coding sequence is TGTGCCAGCAGCTTAAAAGAGACCCAGTACTTC.

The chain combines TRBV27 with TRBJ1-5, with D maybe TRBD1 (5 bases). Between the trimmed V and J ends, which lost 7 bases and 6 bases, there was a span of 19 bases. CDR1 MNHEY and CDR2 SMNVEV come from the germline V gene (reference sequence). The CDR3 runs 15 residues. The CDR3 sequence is CASTGRGGGGQPQHF. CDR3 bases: TGTGCCAGCACAGGCCGCGGGGGGGGAGGTCAGCCCCAGCATTTT.

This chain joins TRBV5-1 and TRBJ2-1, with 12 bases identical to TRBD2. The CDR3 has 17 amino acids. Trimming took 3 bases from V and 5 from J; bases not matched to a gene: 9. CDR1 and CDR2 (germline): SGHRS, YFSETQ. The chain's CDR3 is CASSSTQLAGGNNEQFF. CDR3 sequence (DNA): TGCGCCAGCAGCTCGACCCAACTAGCGGGAGGCAACAATGAGCAGTTCTTC.

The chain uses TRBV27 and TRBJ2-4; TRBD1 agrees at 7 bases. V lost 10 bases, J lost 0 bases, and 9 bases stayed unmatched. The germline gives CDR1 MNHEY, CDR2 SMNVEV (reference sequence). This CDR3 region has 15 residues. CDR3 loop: CATRDSTIAKNIQYF. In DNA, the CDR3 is TGTGCCACCCGGGACAGCACTATAGCCAAAAACATTCAGTACTTC.

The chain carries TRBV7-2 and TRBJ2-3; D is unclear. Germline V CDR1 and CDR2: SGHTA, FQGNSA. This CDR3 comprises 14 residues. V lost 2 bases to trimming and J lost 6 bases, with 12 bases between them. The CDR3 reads CASSLTPNRDTQYF. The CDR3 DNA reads TGTGCCAGCAGCTTAACTCCAAATAGGGATACGCAGTATTTT.

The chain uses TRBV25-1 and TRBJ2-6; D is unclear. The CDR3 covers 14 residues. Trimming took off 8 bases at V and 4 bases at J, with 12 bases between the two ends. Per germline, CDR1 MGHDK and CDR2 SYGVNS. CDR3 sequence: CASCSGGGANVLTF. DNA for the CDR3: TGTGCCAGCTGCAGTGGCGGAGGGGCCAACGTCCTGACTTTC.

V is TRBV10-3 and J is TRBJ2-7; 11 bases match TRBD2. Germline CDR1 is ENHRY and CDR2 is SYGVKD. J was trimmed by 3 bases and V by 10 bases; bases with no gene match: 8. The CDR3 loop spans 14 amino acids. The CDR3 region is CATVLAGAVYEQYF. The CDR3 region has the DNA TGTGCCACCGTACTAGCGGGAGCGGTCTACGAGCAGTACTTC.

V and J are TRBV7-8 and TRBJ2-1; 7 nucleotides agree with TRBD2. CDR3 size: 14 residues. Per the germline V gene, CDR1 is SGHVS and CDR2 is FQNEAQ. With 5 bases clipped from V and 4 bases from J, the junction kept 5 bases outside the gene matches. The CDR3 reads CASSPRTSYNEQFF. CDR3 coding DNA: TGTGCCAGCAGCCCGAGGACTAGTTACAATGAGCAGTTCTTC.

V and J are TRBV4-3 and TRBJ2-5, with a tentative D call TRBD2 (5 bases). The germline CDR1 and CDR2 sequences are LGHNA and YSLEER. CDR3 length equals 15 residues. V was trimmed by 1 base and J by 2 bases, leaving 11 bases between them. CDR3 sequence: CASSQALAWQETQYF. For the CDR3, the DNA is TGCGCCAGCAGCCAAGCGCTAGCTTGGCAAGAGACCCAGTACTTC.

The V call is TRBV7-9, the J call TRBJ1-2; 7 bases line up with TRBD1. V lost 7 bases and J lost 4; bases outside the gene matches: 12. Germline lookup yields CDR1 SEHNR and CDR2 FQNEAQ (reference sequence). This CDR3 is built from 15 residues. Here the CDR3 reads CASNRDRELSYGYTF. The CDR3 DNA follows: TGTGCCAGCAACCGAGACAGGGAGCTATCCTATGGCTACACCTTC.

CDR3 in amino acids: CASSLGGAAEAFF. CDR3 nucleotide sequence: TGTGCCAGCAGCTTGGGAGGGGCGGCTGAAGCTTTCTTT. The V and J genes are TRBV5-4 and TRBJ1-1; tentative D call: TRBD1 (5 bases). The CDR3 runs 13 residues. Germline lookup yields CDR1 SGHNT and CDR2 YYREEE (reference sequence). Between the trimmed V and J ends, which lost 0 bases and 6 bases, there was a span of 9 bases.

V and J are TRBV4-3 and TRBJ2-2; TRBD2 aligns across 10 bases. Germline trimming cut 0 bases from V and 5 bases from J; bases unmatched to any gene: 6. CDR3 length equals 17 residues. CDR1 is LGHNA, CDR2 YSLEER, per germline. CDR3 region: CASSQEVAGGGTGELFF. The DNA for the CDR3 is TGCGCCAGCAGCCAAGAAGTAGCGGGAGGAGGTACCGGGGAGCTGTTTTTT.

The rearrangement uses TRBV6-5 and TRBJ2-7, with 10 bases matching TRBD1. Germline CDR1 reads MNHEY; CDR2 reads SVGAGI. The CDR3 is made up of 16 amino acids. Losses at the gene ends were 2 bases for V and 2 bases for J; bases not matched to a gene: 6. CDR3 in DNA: TGTGCCAGCAGTTACACGGGACAGGGGAAGGCCTACGAGCAGTACTTC. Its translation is CASSYTGQGKAYEQYF.

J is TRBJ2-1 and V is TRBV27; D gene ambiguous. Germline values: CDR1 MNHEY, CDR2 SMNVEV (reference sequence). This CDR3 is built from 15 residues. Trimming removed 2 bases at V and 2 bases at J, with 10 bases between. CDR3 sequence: CASSLHVATYNEQFF. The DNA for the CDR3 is TGTGCCAGCAGTTTACATGTCGCTACCTACAATGAGCAGTTCTTC.

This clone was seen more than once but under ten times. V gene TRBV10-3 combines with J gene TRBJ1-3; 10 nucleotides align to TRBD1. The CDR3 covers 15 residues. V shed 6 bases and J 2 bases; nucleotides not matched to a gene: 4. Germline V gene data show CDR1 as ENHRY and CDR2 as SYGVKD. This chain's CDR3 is CAISRQGAAGNTIYF. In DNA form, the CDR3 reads TGTGCCATCAGCCGACAGGGGGCAGCTGGAAACACCATATATTTT.

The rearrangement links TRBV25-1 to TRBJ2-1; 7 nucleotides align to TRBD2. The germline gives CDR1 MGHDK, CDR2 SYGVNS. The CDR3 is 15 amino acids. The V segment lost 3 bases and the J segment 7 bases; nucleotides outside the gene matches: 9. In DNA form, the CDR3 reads TGTGCCAGCAGTGAGGACTATAGGGGAGGGAATGAGCAGTTCTTC. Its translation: CASSEDYRGGNEQFF.

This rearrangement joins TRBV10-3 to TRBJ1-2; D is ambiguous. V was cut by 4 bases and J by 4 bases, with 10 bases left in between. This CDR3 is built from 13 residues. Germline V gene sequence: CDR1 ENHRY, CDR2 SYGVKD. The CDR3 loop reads CAISGQDGYGYTF. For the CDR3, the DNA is TGTGCCATCAGTGGCCAGGATGGCTATGGCTACACCTTC.

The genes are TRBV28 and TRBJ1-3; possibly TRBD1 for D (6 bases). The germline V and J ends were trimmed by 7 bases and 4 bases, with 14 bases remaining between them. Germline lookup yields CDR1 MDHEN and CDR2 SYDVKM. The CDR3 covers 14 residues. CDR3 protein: CASTLSQGGNTIYF. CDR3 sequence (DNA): TGTGCCAGCACCCTATCCCAGGGGGGAAACACCATATATTTT.